These 18 T cell receptor beta chains came from one sample sequenced in a study of blood T cell repertoires in COVID-19. Clones were sequenced by immunoSEQ multiplex PCR, and TCRdb holds only the in-frame ones, with some missing. The sample has 210,000 or so clones; nearly 90% are singletons. Sequenced material: peripheral blood. The receptors come from a man in his fifties with acute or convalescent COVID-19.

This clone was seen only a few times. The chain recombines TRBV2 with TRBJ1-6; no definite D call. V lost 3 bases and J lost 10, with 13 bases in between. CDR3 length: 14 residues. The germline gives CDR1 SNHLY, CDR2 FYNNEI. The CDR3 DNA reads as TGTGCCAGCAGTGAGGGGAGGGCCTACTCACCCCTCCACTTT. Translating it yields CASSEGRAYSPLHF. Full variable domain (remainder filled in from reference TRBV2 and TRBJ1-6): EPEVTQTPSHQVTQMGQEVILRCVPISNHLYFYWYRQILGQKVEFLVSFYNNEISEKSEIFDDQFSVERPDGSNFTLKIRSTKLEDSAMYFCASSEGRAYSPLHFGNGTRLTVT.

The chain is built from TRBV18 and TRBJ1-2; no clear D gene. This CDR3 is 12 amino acids long. From germline, CDR1 is KGHSH and CDR2 LQKENI. V was cut by 8 bases and J by 2 bases, with 9 bases left in between. This chain's CDR3 is CASEKENYGYTF. The CDR3 DNA reads TGTGCCAGCGAGAAAGAGAACTATGGCTACACCTTC.

The V call is TRBV7-2, the J call TRBJ2-5, with TRBD1 matching over 9 bases. CDR1 is SGHTA and CDR2 is FQGNSA in the germline V gene. The trim removed 4 bases at V and 3 bases at J, leaving 3 bases unmatched. The CDR3 spans 14 residues. CDR3 in amino acids: CASSSTGGEETQYF. In DNA form, the CDR3 reads TGTGCCAGCAGCTCGACAGGGGGTGAAGAGACCCAGTACTTC.

The chain is built from TRBV9 and TRBJ2-3; 11 bases agree with TRBD2. CDR1 is SGDLS and CDR2 is YYNGEE in the germline V gene. The CDR3 is made up of 17 amino acids. Trimming cost V 2 bases and J 3 bases; bases outside gene matches: 8. CDR3 sequence reads: CASSVLSGGAGTDTQYF. Here the CDR3 DNA reads TGTGCCAGCAGCGTCCTTAGCGGGGGGGCTGGGACAGATACGCAGTATTTT.

The CDR3 region has the DNA TGTGCAAGTCGCTTAGTTACCTTCCCACTACAGGGACGAGGGAACGAGCAGTACTTC. The encoded protein is CASRLVTFPLQGRGNEQYF. The chain recombines TRBV12-2 with TRBJ2-7; TRBD1, as called in the table, went unchecked against the DNA. TRBV12-2 is an annotated pseudogene. The CDR3 is 19 residues long.

In this sample, this clone turned up once. The rearrangement joins TRBV27 to TRBJ1-5, with 8 bases identical to TRBD1. Germline V gene lookup returns CDR1 MNHEY and CDR2 SMNVEV (reference sequence). The CDR3 runs to 15 residues. V shed 8 bases and J 2 bases; nucleotides not matched to a gene: 8. The CDR3 sequence is CASCSDREGNQPQHF. The CDR3 region has the DNA TGTGCCAGCTGCTCGGACAGGGAGGGCAATCAGCCCCAGCATTTT.

This clone was counted a few times. This chain links TRBV4-3 with TRBJ2-3; 8 nucleotides align to TRBD2. With V trimmed by 3 bases and J by 2 bases, 7 bases remained unmatched. Looked up from germline, CDR1 is LGHNA and CDR2 is YSLEER. The CDR3 covers 16 residues. The CDR3 nucleotides read TGCGCCAGCAGCCACGGGCGGGGGGCTAACACAGATACGCAGTATTTT. Protein sequence: CASSHGRGANTDTQYF.

This chain connects TRBV5-5 to TRBJ2-2; D may be TRBD1 (5 bases). V was cut by 0 bases and J by 2 bases, with 11 bases left in between. Per the germline V gene, CDR1 is SGHKS and CDR2 is YYEKEE (reference sequence). This CDR3 spans 16 amino acids. CDR3 bases: TGTGCCAGCAGCTTGGACTCTGGACAAAACACCGGGGAGCTGTTTTTT. Translation: CASSLDSGQNTGELFF.

The rearrangement links TRBV19 to TRBJ2-1, with 8 positions matching TRBD1. V shed 10 bases, J shed 10 bases, and the junction held 21 bases outside the gene matches. Germline CDR1 is LNHDA and CDR2 is SQIVND (reference sequence). The CDR3 covers 16 residues. CDR3 nucleotide sequence: TGTGCCACAGGGACAGGCGGACGATCTATTTCACGGGAGCAGTTCTTC. Translated: CATGTGGRSISREQFF.

The chain joins TRBV3-1 (or the pseudogene TRBV3-2) to TRBJ2-1; D not resolved. Germline-derived CDR1 and CDR2 are LGHDT and YNNKEL (reference sequence). V was trimmed by 0 bases and J by 4 bases, leaving 10 bases between them. This CDR3 spans 15 amino acids. The CDR3 coding sequence is TGTGCCAGCAGCCAAGACACTGGTTCGTACAATGAGCAGTTCTTC. This gives the protein CASSQDTGSYNEQFF.

The chain uses TRBV15 and TRBJ1-5, with D perhaps matching TRBD1 (5 bases). Deletions cut 1 base from V and 6 bases from J, with 16 bases between. The germline V gene has CDR1 LNHNV and CDR2 YYDKDF (reference sequence). The CDR3 is made up of 16 amino acids. Here the CDR3 reads CATSRGGQGSSQPQHF. For the CDR3, the DNA is TGTGCCACCAGCAGAGGCGGCCAGGGAAGTAGTCAGCCCCAGCATTTT.

This chain joins TRBV9 and TRBJ1-3; D gene ambiguous. CDR1 is SGDLS and CDR2 is YYNGEE in the germline V gene. The CDR3 has 14 amino acids. V dropped 3 bases and J dropped 0 bases, with 7 bases sitting between them. CDR3 sequence reads: CASSAGSSGNTIYF. CDR3 coding DNA: TGTGCCAGCAGCGCAGGTAGCTCTGGAAACACCATATATTTT. Complete variable domain (other parts from reference TRBV9 and TRBJ1-3): DSGVTQTPKHLITATGQRVTLRCSPRSGDLSVYWYQQSLDQGLQFLIQYYNGEERAKGNILERFSAQQFPDLHSELNLSSLELGDSALYFCASSAGSSGNTIYFGEGSWLTVV.

The rearrangement joins TRBV10-2 to TRBJ2-7; D remains ambiguous. Germline V gives CDR1 WSHSY, CDR2 SAAADI. Trimming took off 6 bases at V and 8 bases at J, with 14 bases between the two ends. The CDR3 consists of 12 residues. CDR3 nucleotide sequence: TGCGCCAGCAGCGGCTCGGAGAAGAAGCAGTACTTC. Translation gives CASSGSEKKQYF.

This clone came up a few times. This sequence joins TRBV7-9 and TRBJ2-7, with 7 positions matching TRBD1. Trimming took 5 bases from V and 4 from J; bases not matched to a gene: 5. CDR1 is SEHNR, CDR2 FQNEAQ, per germline (reference sequence). This CDR3 has 13 amino acids. The DNA for the CDR3 is TGTGCCAGCAGCCCGACAGGGAATTACGAGCAGTACTTC. Translating gives CASSPTGNYEQYF.

This chain joins TRBV27 and TRBJ2-3, with TRBD2 as a possible D gene (6 bases). Germline assignment: CDR1 MNHEY and CDR2 SMNVEV (reference sequence). V gave up 3 bases and J gave up 2 bases, with 12 bases separating them. The CDR3 runs 15 residues. This chain's CDR3 is CASSLGRGDTDTQYF. The CDR3 region has the DNA TGTGCCAGCAGTTTGGGGCGGGGTGACACAGATACGCAGTATTTT.

V and J are TRBV9 and TRBJ2-1, with 11 bases lining up with TRBD2. CDR1 and CDR2 (germline): SGDLS, YYNGEE. This CDR3 comprises 17 residues. J gave up 8 bases and V 4 bases, and 14 bases lay outside the gene matches. CDR3 amino acids: CASSKSGLAVSSDEQFF. DNA of the CDR3: TGTGCCAGCAGCAAATCGGGACTAGCGGTTTCGTCAGATGAGCAGTTCTTC.

This clone was counted once. The chain couples TRBV28 to TRBJ2-1; TRBD1 matches at 11 bases. The germline V gene encodes CDR1 MDHEN and CDR2 SYDVKM. V was clipped by 3 bases and J by 7 bases; unmatched bases: 5. There are 15 residues in the CDR3. CDR3 in amino acids: CASSLRGQGVNEQFF. CDR3 coding DNA: TGTGCCAGCAGTTTGCGGGGACAGGGGGTTAATGAGCAGTTCTTC.

V and J are TRBV5-1 and TRBJ1-3; tentatively, D is TRBD1 (5 bases). The CDR3 has 16 residues. The V gene's germline CDR1 is SGHRS and CDR2 YFSETQ. Trimming shortened V by 4 bases and J by 1 base, and 15 bases separated the two germline ends. CDR3 residues: CASSPRLQGSGNTIYF. The CDR3 DNA sequence: TGCGCCAGCAGCCCTAGACTTCAGGGTTCTGGAAACACCATATATTTT. The full variable domain, with the rest looked up from reference TRBV5-1 and TRBJ1-3, is KAGVTQTPRYLIKTRGQQVTLSCSPISGHRSVSWYQQTPGQGLQFLFEYFSETQRNKGNFPGRFSGRQFSNSRSEMNVSTLELGDSALYLCASSPRLQGSGNTIYFGEGSWLTVV.